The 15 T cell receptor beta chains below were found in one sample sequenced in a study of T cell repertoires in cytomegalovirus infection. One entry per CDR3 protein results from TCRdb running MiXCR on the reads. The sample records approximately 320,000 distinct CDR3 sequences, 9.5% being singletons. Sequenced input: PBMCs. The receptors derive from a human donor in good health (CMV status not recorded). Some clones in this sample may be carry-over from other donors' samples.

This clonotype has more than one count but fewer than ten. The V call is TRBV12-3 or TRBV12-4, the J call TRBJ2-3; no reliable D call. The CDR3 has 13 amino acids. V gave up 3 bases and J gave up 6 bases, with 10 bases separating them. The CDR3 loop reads CASSLSRPDTQYF. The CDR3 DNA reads TGTGCCAGCAGTTTGAGCAGACCCGATACGCAGTATTTT.

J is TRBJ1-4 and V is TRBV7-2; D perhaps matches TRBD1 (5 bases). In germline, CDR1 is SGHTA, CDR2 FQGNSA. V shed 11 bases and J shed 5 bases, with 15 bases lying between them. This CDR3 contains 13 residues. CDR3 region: CAGGEPWNEKLFF. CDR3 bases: TGTGCCGGGGGGGAGCCCTGGAATGAAAAACTGTTTTTT.

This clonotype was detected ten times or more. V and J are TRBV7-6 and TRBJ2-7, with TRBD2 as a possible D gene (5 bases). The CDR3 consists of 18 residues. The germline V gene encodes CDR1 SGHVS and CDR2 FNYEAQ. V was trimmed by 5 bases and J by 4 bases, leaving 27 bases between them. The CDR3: CASSLLIPGREEVYEQYF. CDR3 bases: TGTGCCAGCAGCCTCCTAATTCCAGGCCGAGAGGAGGTATACGAGCAGTACTTC.

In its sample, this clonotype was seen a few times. The CDR3 DNA is TGTGCCAGCAGTTATACGGGGACTAGCGGGAGGCCACAAGATACGCAGTATTTT. Its translation: CASSYTGTSGRPQDTQYF. The V gene is TRBV6-2 or TRBV6-3, the J gene TRBJ2-3; 15 bases are shared with TRBD2. The CDR3 is made up of 18 amino acids. The germline CDR1 and CDR2 sequences are MNHEY and SVGEGT. J lost 5 bases, V lost 3 bases, and 9 bases had no gene match.

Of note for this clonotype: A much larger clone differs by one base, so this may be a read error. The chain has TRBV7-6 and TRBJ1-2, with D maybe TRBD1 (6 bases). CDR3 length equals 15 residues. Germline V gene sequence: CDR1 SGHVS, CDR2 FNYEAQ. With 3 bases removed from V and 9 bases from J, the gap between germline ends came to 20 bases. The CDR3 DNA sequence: TGTGCCAGCAGCTTTCAAGGACAGAAACTATATAGCTACACCTTC. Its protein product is CASSFQGQKLYSYTF.

In nucleotides, the CDR3 is TGTGCCAGCAGGCAACAGGGCCGAAACTATGGCTACACCTTC. The encoded protein is CASRQQGRNYGYTF. The chain links TRBV6-2 or TRBV6-3 to TRBJ1-2; tentative D call: TRBD1 (6 bases). The CDR3 runs to 14 residues. V was pared by 6 bases and J by 2 bases, with 13 bases between. From germline, CDR1 is MNHEY and CDR2 SVGEGT.

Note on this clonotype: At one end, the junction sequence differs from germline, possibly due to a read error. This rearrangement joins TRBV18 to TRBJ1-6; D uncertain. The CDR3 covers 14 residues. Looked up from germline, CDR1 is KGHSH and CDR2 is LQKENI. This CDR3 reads CASSPISLDSPLQF. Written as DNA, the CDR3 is TGTGCCAGCTCACCGATATCCCTCGATTCACCCCTCCAATTT.

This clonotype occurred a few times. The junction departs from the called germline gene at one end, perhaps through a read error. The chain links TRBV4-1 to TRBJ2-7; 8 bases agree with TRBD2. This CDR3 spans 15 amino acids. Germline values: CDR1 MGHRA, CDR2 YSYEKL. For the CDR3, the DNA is TGTGCCAGCAGCCAAGATACTAGCGGAACCTACGAGCAGTACTTC. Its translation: CASSQDTSGTYEQYF.

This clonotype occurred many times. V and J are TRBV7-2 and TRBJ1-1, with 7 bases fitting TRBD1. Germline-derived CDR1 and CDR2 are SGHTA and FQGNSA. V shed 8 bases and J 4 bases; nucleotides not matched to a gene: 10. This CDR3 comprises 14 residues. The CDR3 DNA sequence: TGTGCCAGCGTACCCGACAGGGCAGGCACTGAAGCTTTCTTT. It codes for CASVPDRAGTEAFF. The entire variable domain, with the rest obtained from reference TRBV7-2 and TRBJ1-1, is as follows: GAGVSQSPSNKVTEKGKDVELRCDPISGHTALYWYRQSLGQGLEFLIYFQGNSAPDKSGLPSDRFSAERTGGSVSTLTIQRTQQEDSAVYLCASVPDRAGTEAFFGQGTRLTVV.

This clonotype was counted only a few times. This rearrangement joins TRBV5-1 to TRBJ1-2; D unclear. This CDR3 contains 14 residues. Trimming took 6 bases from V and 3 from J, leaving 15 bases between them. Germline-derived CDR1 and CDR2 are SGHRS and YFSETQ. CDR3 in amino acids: CASTGGGSHYGYTF. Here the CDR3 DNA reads TGCGCCAGCACTGGAGGAGGATCTCACTATGGCTACACCTTC.

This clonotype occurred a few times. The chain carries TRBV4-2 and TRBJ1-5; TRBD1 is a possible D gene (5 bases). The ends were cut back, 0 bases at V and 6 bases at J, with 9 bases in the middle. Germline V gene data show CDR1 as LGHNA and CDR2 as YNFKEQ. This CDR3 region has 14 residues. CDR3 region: CASSQDLGVQPQHF. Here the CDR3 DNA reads TGTGCCAGCAGCCAAGATCTGGGGGTTCAGCCCCAGCATTTT.

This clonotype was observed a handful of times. CDR3 bases: TGCAGCGTTGGGGGGGGGGAGACCCAGTACTTC. Its protein product is CSVGGGETQYF. The J gene is TRBJ2-5, the V gene TRBV29-1, with 7 bases identical to TRBD2. J lost 5 bases, V lost 4 bases, and 1 base had no gene match. The germline gives CDR1 SQVTM, CDR2 ANQGSEA. The CDR3 spans 11 residues.

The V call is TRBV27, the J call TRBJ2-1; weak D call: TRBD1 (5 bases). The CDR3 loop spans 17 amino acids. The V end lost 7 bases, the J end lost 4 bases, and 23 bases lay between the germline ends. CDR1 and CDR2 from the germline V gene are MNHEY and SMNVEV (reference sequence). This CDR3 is CASKAGSSSRAYNEQFF. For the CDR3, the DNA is TGTGCCAGCAAAGCAGGGTCTTCTTCCAGGGCTTACAATGAGCAGTTCTTC.

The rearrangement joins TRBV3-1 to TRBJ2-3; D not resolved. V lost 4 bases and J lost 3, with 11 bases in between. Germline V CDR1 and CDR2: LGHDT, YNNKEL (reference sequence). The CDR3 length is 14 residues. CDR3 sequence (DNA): TGTGCCAGCAGCCTTCCGGGCCCTACAGATACGCAGTATTTT. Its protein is CASSLPGPTDTQYF.

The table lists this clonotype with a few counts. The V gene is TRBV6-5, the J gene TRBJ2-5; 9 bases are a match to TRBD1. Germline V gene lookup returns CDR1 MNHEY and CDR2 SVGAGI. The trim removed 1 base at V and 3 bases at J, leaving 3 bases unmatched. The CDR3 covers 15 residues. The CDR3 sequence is CASSYLTGGKETQYF. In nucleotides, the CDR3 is TGTGCCAGCAGTTACTTGACAGGGGGGAAAGAGACCCAGTACTTC.